The 20 T cell receptor beta chains in this list originate from one sample, sequenced in a study of technical replicates of blood from a few donors. This table comes from immunoSEQ multiplex PCR, and its TCRdb copy is limited to in-frame clones, with some not included. In the table there are 70,000 to 85,000 clones, less than 98% of which are singletons. Sequenced: T cells isolated from PBMCs. These receptors were collected from a human donor in good health.

The chain carries TRBV2 and TRBJ2-7; 7 bases are shared with TRBD2. After removal of 6 bases from V and 2 bases from J, the junction contained 10 bases not matched to a gene. Germline V lookup: CDR1 SNHLY, CDR2 FYNNEI. The CDR3 is 15 residues long. In nucleotides, the CDR3 is TGTGCCAGCAGAATTACCTCCGGACTAGCCTACGAGCAGTACTTC. Its translation: CASRITSGLAYEQYF.

This clone has just one count. The rearrangement links TRBV4-2 to TRBJ1-6; D is unresolved. The V end lost 0 bases, the J end lost 5 bases, and 14 bases lay between the germline ends. Germline loops: CDR1 LGHNA, CDR2 YNFKEQ. This CDR3 is 17 amino acids long. Here the CDR3 DNA reads TGTGCCAGCAGCCAAGAGAGGGCAGACAAGAATAATTCACCCCTCCACTTT. It translates to CASSQERADKNNSPLHF.

V gene TRBV11-2 combines with J gene TRBJ2-1, with 11 bases matching TRBD2. The CDR3 runs 13 residues. Looked up from germline, CDR1 is SGHAT and CDR2 is FQNNGV. V lost 5 bases, J lost 12 bases, and 6 bases stayed unmatched. CDR3 loop: CASSGGLAEAQFF. In nucleotides, the CDR3 is TGTGCCAGCAGCGGGGGACTAGCGGAAGCGCAGTTCTTC.

The gene calls are TRBV5-1 and TRBJ1-2, with 7 bases matching TRBD1. The CDR3 is made up of 14 amino acids. Germline V CDR1 and CDR2: SGHRS, YFSETQ. The V gene end was trimmed by 3 bases and the J gene end by 14 bases; junction bases not matched to a gene: 16. DNA of the CDR3: TGCGCCAGCAGCTCCACGACAGGGCCCCTGACTTGGACCTTC. It encodes CASSSTTGPLTWTF.

The CDR3 region is CAHYLAGYTF. CDR3 coding DNA: TGTGCCCACTATCTAGCCGGCTACACCTTC. The rearrangement uses TRBV30 and TRBJ1-2; D is ambiguous. CDR1 and CDR2 (germline): GTSNPN, SVGIG (reference sequence). With 8 bases removed from V and 8 bases from J, the gap between germline ends came to 12 bases. The CDR3 totals 10 residues.

This rearrangement joins TRBV6-1 to TRBJ1-4, with D uncertain. Germline lookup yields CDR1 MNHNS and CDR2 SASEGT. V was pared by 6 bases and J by 4 bases, with 6 bases between. The CDR3 consists of 12 residues. CDR3 protein: CASRQINEKLFF. The CDR3 DNA reads TGTGCCAGCAGACAGATTAATGAAAAACTGTTTTTT.

This chain connects TRBV19 to TRBJ2-3, with 10 positions matching TRBD2. With V trimmed by 1 base and J by 5 bases, 3 bases remained unmatched. Germline V gene lookup returns CDR1 LNHDA and CDR2 SQIVND (reference sequence). This CDR3 spans 15 amino acids. The CDR3 sequence is CASSIVAGGGDTQYF. In DNA, the CDR3 is TGTGCCAGTAGTATAGTAGCGGGGGGTGGAGATACGCAGTATTTT. Filled out from reference TRBV19 and TRBJ2-3, the complete variable domain reads DGGITQSPKYLFRKEGQNVTLSCEQNLNHDAMYWYRQDPGQGLRLIYYSQIVNDFQKGDIAEGYSVSREKKESFPLTVTSAQKNPTAFYLCASSIVAGGGDTQYFGPGTRLTVL.

This clone was found once. The CDR3 here is CAISESVSGDYNEQFF. The CDR3 DNA follows: TGTGCCATCAGTGAGTCGGTGTCAGGGGACTACAATGAGCAGTTCTTC. This chain connects TRBV10-3 to TRBJ2-1, with a tentative D call TRBD1 (6 bases). V was trimmed by 0 bases and J by 3 bases, leaving 12 bases between them. CDR1 is ENHRY and CDR2 is SYGVKD in the germline V gene. This CDR3 region has 16 residues.

This clone was recorded only once. The genes are TRBV25-1 and TRBJ2-5, with no clear D. V was pared by 5 bases and J by 4 bases, with 11 bases between. The germline gives CDR1 MGHDK, CDR2 SYGVNS. CDR3 length: 13 amino acids. CDR3 sequence reads: CASSPGNRETQYF. CDR3 bases: TGTGCCAGCAGTCCTGGCAACCGAGAGACCCAGTACTTC.

A single count supports this clone. The genes are TRBV9 and TRBJ2-7, with TRBD1 as a possible D gene (5 bases). V was shortened by 3 bases and J by 4 bases, with 11 bases between the two germline ends. The CDR3 has 13 amino acids. Germline CDR1 and CDR2: SGDLS and YYNGEE. CDR3 residues: CASSDFQGYEQYF. CDR3 nucleotide sequence: TGTGCCAGCAGCGATTTTCAGGGATACGAGCAGTACTTC.

The chain couples TRBV7-6 to TRBJ2-7, with D possibly TRBD1 on 6 matching bases. The germline gives CDR1 SGHVS, CDR2 FNYEAQ. The CDR3 covers 16 residues. Trimming removed 5 bases from V and 1 base from J, with 18 bases in between. For the CDR3, the DNA is TGTGCCAGCAGCGCCGAAGCTGGGGGACAATCCTACGAGCAGTACTTC. This sequence encodes CASSAEAGGQSYEQYF.

This chain links TRBV4-2 with TRBJ2-3; 8 bases are shared with TRBD2. CDR1 and CDR2 from the germline V gene are LGHNA and YNFKEQ. The length of the CDR3 is 16 residues. V gave up 2 bases and J gave up 0 bases; unmatched junction bases: 4. As DNA, the CDR3 is TGTGCCAGCAGCCAAACTAGCGGATCTAGCACAGATACGCAGTATTTT. Translation gives CASSQTSGSSTDTQYF.

This sequence joins TRBV2 and TRBJ1-2; perhaps TRBD1 as D (5 bases). Germline lookup yields CDR1 SNHLY and CDR2 FYNNEI. This CDR3 contains 13 residues. Trimming stripped 6 bases from V and 1 base from J, with 9 bases between. The CDR3: CASRNDSNYGYTF. CDR3 coding DNA: TGTGCCAGCAGGAACGACAGTAACTATGGCTACACCTTC.

CDR3 bases: TGTGCCAGCAGCTTGGCCGGCGGGGCTAGGAACACCATATATTTT. As protein: CASSLAGGARNTIYF. V gene TRBV5-8 combines with J gene TRBJ1-3; possible D gene TRBD1, 5 bases. Germline V gives CDR1 SGHTS, CDR2 YDEGEE. This CDR3 spans 15 amino acids. V lost 0 bases and J 7 bases, leaving 14 bases between the germline ends.

The rearrangement links TRBV20-1 to TRBJ1-2; D remains unclear. CDR1 is DFQATT and CDR2 is SNEGSKA in the germline V gene (reference sequence). There are 11 residues in the CDR3. V was clipped by 8 bases and J by 6 bases, with 13 bases between them. The CDR3 DNA is TGCAGTCTAGAACGCAATGATGGCTACACCTTC. It yields the protein CSLERNDGYTF.

The rearrangement joins TRBV6-5 to TRBJ1-3, with 8 bases aligning to TRBD1. The CDR3 has 15 amino acids. Looked up from germline, CDR1 is MNHEY and CDR2 is SVGAGI. J lost 3 bases, V lost 2 bases, and 3 bases had no gene match. This CDR3 is CASSYRTGFGNTIYF. In DNA, the CDR3 is TGTGCCAGCAGTTACAGGACAGGGTTTGGAAACACCATATATTTT.

V gene TRBV5-1 combines with J gene TRBJ2-1; 8 positions agree with TRBD2. CDR1 SGHRS and CDR2 YFSETQ come from the germline V gene. V was clipped by 3 bases and J by 0 bases; unmatched bases: 5. This CDR3 has 16 residues. The CDR3 sequence is CASSSGGLSSYNEQFF. The DNA of the CDR3 is TGCGCCAGCAGCTCGGGGGGGTTAAGCTCCTACAATGAGCAGTTCTTC.

The chain couples TRBV10-3 to TRBJ1-1; 7 bases line up with TRBD1. After removal of 6 bases from V and 1 base from J, the junction contained 5 bases not matched to a gene. CDR3 size: 14 residues. Germline CDR1 reads ENHRY; CDR2 reads SYGVKD. CDR3 coding DNA: TGTGCCATCAGGGGACAGTTTCGGAACACTGAAGCTTTCTTT. Translating gives CAIRGQFRNTEAFF.

The chain is built from TRBV18 and TRBJ1-1, with no clear D. The CDR3 has 13 amino acids. The germline V gene has CDR1 KGHSH and CDR2 LQKENI. V was shortened by 3 bases and J by 1 base, with 6 bases between the two germline ends. The CDR3 nucleotides read TGTGCCAGCTCACCTAGCAAGAACACTGAAGCTTTCTTT. Translating it yields CASSPSKNTEAFF.

The rearrangement links TRBV5-4 to TRBJ1-1; TRBD1 agrees at 10 bases. This CDR3 is built from 15 residues. V trimming: 2 bases; J trimming: 1 base; junction bases outside the gene matches: 2. CDR1 and CDR2 (germline): SGHNT, YYREEE (reference sequence). The CDR3: CASSFRDRGNTEAFF. DNA for the CDR3: TGTGCCAGCAGCTTCCGGGACAGGGGGAACACTGAAGCTTTCTTT. Based on the CDR3 plus reference TRBV5-4 and TRBJ1-1, the full variable domain is ETGVTQSPTHLIKTRGQQVTLRCSSQSGHNTVSWYQQALGQGPQFIFQYYREEENGRGNFPPRFSGLQFPNYSSELNVNALELDDSALYLCASSFRDRGNTEAFFGQGTRLTVV.